One and the same sample provided the 17 T cell receptor beta chains below, sequenced in a study of blood T cell repertoires in COVID-19. Method: immunoSEQ multiplex PCR; TCRdb's copy keeps in-frame clones and lacks some. The sample lists approximately 260,000 clones, roughly 83% seen once, with around 4.5% in the top ten. Sequencing used peripheral blood. The receptors shown here come from a man aged 55 to 70 who had recovered from COVID-19.

This clone was picked up a small number of times. V usage is TRBV2 and J usage is TRBJ1-4; D is possibly TRBD1 (5 bases). The germline V gene has CDR1 SNHLY and CDR2 FYNNEI. The CDR3 is 18 amino acids. Trimming cost V 8 bases and J 3 bases, with 25 bases left between them. The CDR3 spells CASALGTLQGSANEKLFF. The CDR3 DNA follows: TGTGCCAGCGCCCTCGGGACTTTACAAGGATCGGCTAATGAAAAACTGTTTTTT.

This clone was detected a few times. The chain recombines TRBV7-8 with TRBJ2-4, with 10 bases identical to TRBD1. V shed 2 bases and J 5 bases; nucleotides not matched to a gene: 9. The CDR3 length is 17 residues. Germline V gene sequence: CDR1 SGHVS, CDR2 FQNEAQ. The CDR3 coding sequence is TGTGCCAGCAGCTTACCGCGCCCGGGGACAGGGGAAAACATTCAGTACTTC. Translated: CASSLPRPGTGENIQYF.

V usage is TRBV14 and J usage is TRBJ2-7; 12 positions agree with TRBD2. J was trimmed by 6 bases and V by 4 bases; bases with no gene match: 4. The CDR3 has 14 amino acids. Germline V lookup: CDR1 SGHDN, CDR2 FVKESK. CDR3 region: CASSPRLAGVEQYF. The CDR3 bases are TGTGCCAGCAGCCCCCGACTAGCGGGAGTCGAGCAGTACTTC.

The chain combines TRBV5-4 with TRBJ2-2, with 9 bases matching TRBD1. The CDR3 is 16 residues long. CDR1 SGHNT and CDR2 YYREEE come from the germline V gene (reference sequence). J lost 6 bases, V lost 4 bases, and 10 bases had no gene match. The CDR3 bases are TGTGCCAGCAGCCGCCGGGACAGGGTGGCCGCCGGGGAGCTGTTTTTT. It is translated as CASSRRDRVAAGELFF.

The chain recombines TRBV28 with TRBJ2-7; 8 nucleotides match TRBD1. V trimming: 7 bases; J trimming: 1 base; junction bases outside the gene matches: 9. The CDR3 spans 15 residues. The germline gives CDR1 MDHEN, CDR2 SYDVKM. The CDR3 sequence is CASNQQGGLSYEQYF. DNA for the CDR3: TGTGCCAGCAATCAACAGGGGGGCTTGTCCTACGAGCAGTACTTC. Drawing the rest from reference TRBV28 and TRBJ2-7, the complete variable domain is DVKVTQSSRYLVKRTGEKVFLECVQDMDHENMFWYRQDPGLGLRLIYFSYDVKMKEKGDIPEGYSVSREKKERFSLILESASTNQTSMYLCASNQQGGLSYEQYFGPGTRLTVT.

The chain recombines TRBV9 with TRBJ2-3; D perhaps matches TRBD2 (6 bases). The CDR3 contains 15 residues. The V end lost 3 bases, the J end lost 6 bases, and 17 bases lay between the germline ends. CDR1 is SGDLS and CDR2 is YYNGEE in the germline V gene. CDR3 bases: TGTGCCAGCAGCGGCCCCCGGGGGTTAGCGGATACGCAGTATTTT. Its translation: CASSGPRGLADTQYF.

This chain connects TRBV28 to TRBJ2-1, with a possible D match to TRBD2 (6 bases). The CDR3 runs 16 residues. V gave up 8 bases and J gave up 4 bases, with 21 bases separating them. Germline CDR1 reads MDHEN; CDR2 reads SYDVKM. CDR3 region: CASCVGGNVRYNEQFF. The CDR3 bases are TGTGCCAGCTGTGTCGGGGGTAATGTCCGGTACAATGAGCAGTTCTTC.

The chain carries TRBV4-2 and TRBJ2-3; TRBD2 matches 9 bases. V lost 4 bases and J lost 0; bases outside the gene matches: 8. Germline-derived CDR1 and CDR2 are LGHNA and YNFKEQ. The CDR3 is 17 amino acids. CDR3 loop: CASSPSGSGGSTDTQYF. CDR3 DNA sequence: TGTGCCAGCAGCCCAAGCGGGAGCGGGGGGAGCACAGATACGCAGTATTTT.

This rearrangement joins TRBV28 to TRBJ1-4; 10 bases map to TRBD1. The CDR3 is made up of 15 amino acids. Per germline, CDR1 MDHEN and CDR2 SYDVKM. After removal of 3 bases from V and 8 bases from J, the junction contained 6 bases not matched to a gene. CDR3 region: CASSFYGTGEEKLFF. CDR3 bases: TGTGCCAGCAGTTTCTATGGGACAGGGGAGGAAAAACTGTTTTTT.

This chain uses TRBV30 with TRBJ2-1, with D uncertain. V lost 3 bases, J lost 6 bases, and 6 bases lay in between. The CDR3 consists of 11 residues. CDR1 is GTSNPN, CDR2 SVGIG, per germline (reference sequence). This chain's CDR3 is CAWRATNEQFF. CDR3 nucleotide sequence: TGTGCCTGGAGAGCCACCAATGAGCAGTTCTTC.

The CDR3 region is CATSRPGERTQPQHF. For the CDR3, the DNA is TGTGCCACCAGCAGACCAGGGGAGAGAACTCAGCCCCAGCATTTT. The chain joins TRBV15 to TRBJ1-5; D might be TRBD1 (6 bases). The CDR3 spans 15 residues. The V end was cut by 2 bases, the J end by 6 bases, with 14 bases between. Germline V gene lookup returns CDR1 LNHNV and CDR2 YYDKDF (reference sequence). Variable domain in full (rest from reference TRBV15 and TRBJ1-5): DAMVIQNPRYQVTQFGKPVTLSCSQTLNHNVMYWYQQKSSQAPKLLFHYYDKDFNNEADTPDNFQSRRPNTSFCFLDIRSPGLGDTAMYLCATSRPGERTQPQHFGDGTRLSIL.

V gene TRBV5-1 combines with J gene TRBJ2-6; no firm D call. V lost 1 base and J 4 bases, leaving 3 bases between the germline ends. CDR3 length: 13 residues. Germline assignment: CDR1 SGHRS and CDR2 YFSETQ. CDR3 DNA: TGCGCCAGCAGCTTGTCGGGGGCCAACGTCCTGACTTTC. Amino acid sequence: CASSLSGANVLTF.

This chain connects TRBV19 to TRBJ1-1; 8 nucleotides line up with TRBD1. V lost 8 bases, J lost 6 bases, and 8 bases stayed unmatched. The germline CDR1 and CDR2 sequences are LNHDA and SQIVND (reference sequence). The CDR3 has 13 amino acids. The chain's CDR3 is CASGLGQGAEAFF. In DNA form, the CDR3 reads TGTGCCAGTGGCCTCGGACAGGGTGCTGAAGCTTTCTTT.

The chain combines TRBV10-1 with TRBJ2-2; 11 bases are shared with TRBD1. This CDR3 spans 17 amino acids. J gave up 4 bases and V 4 bases, and 8 bases lay outside the gene matches. Germline V gene data show CDR1 as WNHNN and CDR2 as SYGVQD (reference sequence). The CDR3 sequence: CASSGTGGFSGTGELFF. CDR3 nucleotide sequence: TGCGCCAGCAGTGGGACAGGGGGCTTTTCGGGCACCGGGGAGCTGTTTTTT.

The J gene is TRBJ1-1, the V gene TRBV29-1; TRBD1 might be the D (6 bases). The germline gives CDR1 SQVTM, CDR2 ANQGSEA. The CDR3 contains 15 residues. Trimming took off 4 bases at V and 1 base at J, with 16 bases between the two ends. The DNA of the CDR3 is TGCAGCGTTGCACCCTCCGGACAGAGGAACACTGAAGCTTTCTTT. Amino acid sequence: CSVAPSGQRNTEAFF.

This sequence joins TRBV6-5 and TRBJ2-1; D not resolved. V was pared by 2 bases and J by 0 bases, with 5 bases between. The germline V gene encodes CDR1 MNHEY and CDR2 SVGAGI. This CDR3 has 14 amino acids. CDR3 sequence reads: CASSYEASYNEQFF. As DNA, the CDR3 is TGTGCCAGCAGTTACGAGGCCTCCTACAATGAGCAGTTCTTC.

The gene calls are TRBV3-1 (or the pseudogene TRBV3-2) and TRBJ2-2, with 7 bases aligning to TRBD2. Trimming at V came to 1 base and at J to 5 bases, leaving 7 bases not matched to a gene. Germline lookup yields CDR1 LGHDT and CDR2 YNNKEL (reference sequence). The CDR3 totals 16 residues. CDR3 sequence (DNA): TGTGCCAGCAGCCAAGGAGGCGGGAGTTTTACCGGGGAGCTGTTTTTT. This sequence encodes CASSQGGGSFTGELFF.